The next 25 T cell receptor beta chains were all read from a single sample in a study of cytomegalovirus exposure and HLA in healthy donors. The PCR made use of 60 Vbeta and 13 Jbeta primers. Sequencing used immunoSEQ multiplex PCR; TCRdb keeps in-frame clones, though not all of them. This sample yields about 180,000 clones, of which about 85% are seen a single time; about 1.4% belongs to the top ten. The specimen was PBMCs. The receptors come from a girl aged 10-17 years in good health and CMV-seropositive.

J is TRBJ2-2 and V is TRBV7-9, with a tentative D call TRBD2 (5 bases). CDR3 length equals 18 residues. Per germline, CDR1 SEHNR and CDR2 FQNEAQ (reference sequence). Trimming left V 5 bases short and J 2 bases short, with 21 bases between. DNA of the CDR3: TGTGCCAGCAGCCCCCTTCAAGCGGCCGCTCGTAACACCGGGGAGCTGTTTTTT. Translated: CASSPLQAAARNTGELFF.

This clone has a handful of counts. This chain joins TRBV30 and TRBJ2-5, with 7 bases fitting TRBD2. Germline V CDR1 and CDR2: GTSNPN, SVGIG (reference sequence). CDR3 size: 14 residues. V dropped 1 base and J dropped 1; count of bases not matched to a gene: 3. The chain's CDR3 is CAWSGGRFQETQYF. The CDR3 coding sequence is TGTGCCTGGAGTGGCGGGAGATTCCAAGAGACCCAGTACTTC.

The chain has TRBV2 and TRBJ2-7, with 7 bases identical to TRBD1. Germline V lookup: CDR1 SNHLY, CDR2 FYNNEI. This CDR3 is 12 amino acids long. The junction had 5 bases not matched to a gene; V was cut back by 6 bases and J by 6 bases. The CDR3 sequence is CASREYRGEQYF. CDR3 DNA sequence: TGTGCCAGCAGAGAATACAGGGGCGAGCAGTACTTC.

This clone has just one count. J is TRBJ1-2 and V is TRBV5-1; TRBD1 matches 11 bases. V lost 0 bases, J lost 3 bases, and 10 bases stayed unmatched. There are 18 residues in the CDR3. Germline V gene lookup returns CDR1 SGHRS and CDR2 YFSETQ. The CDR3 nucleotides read TGCGCCAGCAGCTTGGAATGGGACAGGGGGGTTCTGGACTATGGCTACACCTTC. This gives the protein CASSLEWDRGVLDYGYTF.

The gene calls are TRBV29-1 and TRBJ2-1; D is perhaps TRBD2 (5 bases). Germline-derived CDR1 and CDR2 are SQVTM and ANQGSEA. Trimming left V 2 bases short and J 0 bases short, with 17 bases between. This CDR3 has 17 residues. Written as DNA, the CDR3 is TGCAGCGTTGAAAGGGAGCGCCAGCTCAGCTCCTACAATGAGCAGTTCTTC. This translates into CSVERERQLSSYNEQFF.

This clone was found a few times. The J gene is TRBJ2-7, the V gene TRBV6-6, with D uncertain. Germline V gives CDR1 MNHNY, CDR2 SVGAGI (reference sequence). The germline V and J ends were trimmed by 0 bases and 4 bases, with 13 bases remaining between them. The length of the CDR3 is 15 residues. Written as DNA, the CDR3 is TGTGCCAGCAGTTACTCTCGTTTTCCAGGTTACGAGCAGTACTTC. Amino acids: CASSYSRFPGYEQYF.

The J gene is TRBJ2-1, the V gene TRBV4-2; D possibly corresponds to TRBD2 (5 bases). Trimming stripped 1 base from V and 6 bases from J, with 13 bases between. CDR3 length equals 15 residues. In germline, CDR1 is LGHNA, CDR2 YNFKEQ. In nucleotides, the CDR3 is TGTGCCAGCAGCCAAGCCCGGGGTGCAAGCAATGAGCAGTTCTTC. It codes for CASSQARGASNEQFF.

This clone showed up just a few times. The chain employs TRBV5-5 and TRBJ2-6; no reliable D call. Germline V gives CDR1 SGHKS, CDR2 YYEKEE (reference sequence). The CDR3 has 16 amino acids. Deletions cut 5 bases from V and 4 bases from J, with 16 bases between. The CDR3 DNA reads TGTGCCAGCAGTTCAGTCACCGGGTGGGGGGCCAACGTCCTGACTTTC. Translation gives CASSSVTGWGANVLTF.

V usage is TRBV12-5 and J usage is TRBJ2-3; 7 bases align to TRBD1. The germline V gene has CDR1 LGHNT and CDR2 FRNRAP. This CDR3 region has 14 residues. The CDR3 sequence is CASRPQGDGDTQYF. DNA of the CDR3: TGTGCCAGTCGCCCGCAGGGGGACGGAGATACGCAGTATTTT.

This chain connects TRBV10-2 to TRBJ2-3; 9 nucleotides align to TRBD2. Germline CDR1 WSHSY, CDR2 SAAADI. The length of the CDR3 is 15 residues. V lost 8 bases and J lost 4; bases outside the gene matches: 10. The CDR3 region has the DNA TGCGCCAGCCTATGGGTAGCGGGAGTCCCAGATACGCAGTATTTT. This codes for CASLWVAGVPDTQYF.

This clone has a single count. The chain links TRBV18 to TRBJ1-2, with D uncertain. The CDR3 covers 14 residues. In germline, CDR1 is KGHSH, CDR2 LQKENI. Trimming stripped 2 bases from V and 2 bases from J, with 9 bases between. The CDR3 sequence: CASSPGRRNYGYTF. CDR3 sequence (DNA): TGTGCCAGCTCACCAGGGCGGAGGAACTATGGCTACACCTTC.

CDR3 DNA: TGCGCCAGCAGTCGAGCAGGGGGACTCTCCTACGAGCAGTACTTC. Translated, it gives CASSRAGGLSYEQYF. V usage is TRBV5-1 and J usage is TRBJ2-7; D is possibly TRBD1 (7 bases). V lost 5 bases and J 0 bases, leaving 15 bases between the germline ends. The CDR3 is 15 residues long. Germline assignment: CDR1 SGHRS and CDR2 YFSETQ.

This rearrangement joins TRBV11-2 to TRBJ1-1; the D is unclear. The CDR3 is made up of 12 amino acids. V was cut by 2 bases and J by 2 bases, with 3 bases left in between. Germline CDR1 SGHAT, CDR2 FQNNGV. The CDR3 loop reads CASSLSNTEAFF. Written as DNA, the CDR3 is TGTGCCAGCAGCTTAAGCAACACTGAAGCTTTCTTT.

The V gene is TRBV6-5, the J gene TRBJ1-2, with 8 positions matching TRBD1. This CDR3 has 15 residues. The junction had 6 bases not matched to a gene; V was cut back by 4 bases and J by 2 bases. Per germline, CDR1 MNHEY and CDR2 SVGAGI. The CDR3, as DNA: TGTGCCAGCAGTTTCACAGGGGGGACGAACTATGGCTACACCTTC. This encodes CASSFTGGTNYGYTF.

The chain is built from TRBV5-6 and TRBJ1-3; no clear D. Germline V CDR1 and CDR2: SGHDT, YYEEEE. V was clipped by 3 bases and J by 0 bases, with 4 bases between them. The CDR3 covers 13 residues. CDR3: CASSSSSGNTIYF. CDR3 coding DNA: TGTGCCAGCAGCTCGAGCTCTGGAAACACCATATATTTT.

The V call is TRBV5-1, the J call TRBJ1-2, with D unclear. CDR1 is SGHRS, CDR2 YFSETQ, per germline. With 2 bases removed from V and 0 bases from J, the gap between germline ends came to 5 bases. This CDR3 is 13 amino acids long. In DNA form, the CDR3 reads TGCGCCAGCAGCTTTCCCGCTAACTATGGCTACACCTTC. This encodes CASSFPANYGYTF.

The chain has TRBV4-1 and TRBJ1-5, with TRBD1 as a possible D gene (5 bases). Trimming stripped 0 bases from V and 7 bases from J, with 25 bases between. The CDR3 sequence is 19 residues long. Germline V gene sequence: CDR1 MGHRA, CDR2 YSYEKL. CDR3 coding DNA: TGCGCCAGCAGCCAAGATCCGGGTTTTAGAGCGACGGGGGGACAGCCCCAGCATTTT. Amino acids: CASSQDPGFRATGGQPQHF.

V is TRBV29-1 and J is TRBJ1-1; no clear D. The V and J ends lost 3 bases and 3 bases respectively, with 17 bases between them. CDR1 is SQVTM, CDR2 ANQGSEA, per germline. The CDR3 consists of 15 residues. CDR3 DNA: TGCAGCGTTGAGGGAGGGCGCGAGGTGGACACTGAAGCTTTCTTT. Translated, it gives CSVEGGREVDTEAFF.

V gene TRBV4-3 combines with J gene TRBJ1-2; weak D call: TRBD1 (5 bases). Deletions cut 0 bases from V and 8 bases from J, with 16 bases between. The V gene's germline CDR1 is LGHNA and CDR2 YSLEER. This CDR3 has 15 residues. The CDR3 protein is CASSQDPAGTWGYTF. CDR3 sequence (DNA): TGCGCCAGCAGCCAAGATCCGGCAGGGACTTGGGGCTACACCTTC.

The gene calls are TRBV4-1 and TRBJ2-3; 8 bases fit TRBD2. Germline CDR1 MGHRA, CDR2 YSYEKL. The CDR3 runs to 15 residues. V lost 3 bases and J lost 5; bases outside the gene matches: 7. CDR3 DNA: TGCGCCAGCAGCCATCTTGGACTAGCCAAAGATACGCAGTATTTT. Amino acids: CASSHLGLAKDTQYF.

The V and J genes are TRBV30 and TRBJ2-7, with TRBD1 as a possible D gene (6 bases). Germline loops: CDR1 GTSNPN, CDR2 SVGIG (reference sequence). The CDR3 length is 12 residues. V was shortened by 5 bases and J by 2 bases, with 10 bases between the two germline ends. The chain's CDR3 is CAWAGATYEQYF. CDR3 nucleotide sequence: TGTGCCTGGGCAGGGGCGACCTACGAGCAGTACTTC.

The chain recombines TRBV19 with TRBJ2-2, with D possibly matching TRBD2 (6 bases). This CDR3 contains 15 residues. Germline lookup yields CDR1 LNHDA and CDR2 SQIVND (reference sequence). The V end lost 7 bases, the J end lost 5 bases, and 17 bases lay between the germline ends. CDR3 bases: TGTGCCAGTACAGAGCGGGCTCTGAGGACCGGGGAGCTGTTTTTT. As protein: CASTERALRTGELFF.

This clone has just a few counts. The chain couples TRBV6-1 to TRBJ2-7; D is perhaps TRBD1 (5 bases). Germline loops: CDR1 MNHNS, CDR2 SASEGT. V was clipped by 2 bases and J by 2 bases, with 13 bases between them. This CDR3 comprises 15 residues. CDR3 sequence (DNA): TGTGCCAGCAGTGAAAACCCGACAGAGGCCTACGAGCAGTACTTC. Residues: CASSENPTEAYEQYF.

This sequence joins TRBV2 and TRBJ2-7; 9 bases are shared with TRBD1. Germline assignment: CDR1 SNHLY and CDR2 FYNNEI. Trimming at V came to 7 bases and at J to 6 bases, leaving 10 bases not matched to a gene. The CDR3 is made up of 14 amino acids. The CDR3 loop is CASTGQGPLGEQYF. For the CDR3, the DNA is TGTGCCAGCACCGGACAGGGGCCCCTCGGCGAGCAGTACTTC.

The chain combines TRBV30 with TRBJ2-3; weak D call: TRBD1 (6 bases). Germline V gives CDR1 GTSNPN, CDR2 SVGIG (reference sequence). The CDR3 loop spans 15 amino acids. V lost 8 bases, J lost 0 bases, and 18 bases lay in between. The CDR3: CAGKTGRLSTDTQYF. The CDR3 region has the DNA TGTGCCGGAAAGACAGGCAGACTTAGCACAGATACGCAGTATTTT. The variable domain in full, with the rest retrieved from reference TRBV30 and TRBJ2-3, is SQTIHQWPATLVQPVGSPLSLECTVEGTSNPNLYWYRQAAGRGLQLLFYSVGIGQISSEVPQNLSASRPQDRQFILSSKKLLLSDSGFYLCAGKTGRLSTDTQYFGPGTRLTVL.